This T cell receptor beta chain was sequenced during a study of T cells expressing NK-cell markers. Study information: It was from sorted CD3+CD56+NKG2C+, CD3+CD56+NKG2C- and CD3+CD56-NKG2C+ T cells that TCR beta repertoires came. Eight donors were sequenced, seven testing HCMV-seropositive and one testing seronegative.

The CDR3 runs 15 residues. CDR1 and CDR2 from the germline V gene are SGHRS and YFSETQ. TCRdb reprocessed the 5' RACE reads; each CDR3 protein has one entry and no DNA is given. This repertoire comprises 450,000 to 600,000 distinct CDR3 sequences; its ten largest clones make up roughly 3.5%. The J gene is TRBJ2-3, the V gene TRBV5-1; TCRdb's assignment of TRBD1 cannot be checked, as there is no DNA. The sequence derives from a man aged 18 to 35 in good health. Sequencing was performed on blood T cells: a sorted CD56 or NKG2C T cell subset, CD4+ or CD8+ T cells, or bulk PBMC T cells (not recorded which). CDR3 sequence reads: CASSLAGHITDTQYF.